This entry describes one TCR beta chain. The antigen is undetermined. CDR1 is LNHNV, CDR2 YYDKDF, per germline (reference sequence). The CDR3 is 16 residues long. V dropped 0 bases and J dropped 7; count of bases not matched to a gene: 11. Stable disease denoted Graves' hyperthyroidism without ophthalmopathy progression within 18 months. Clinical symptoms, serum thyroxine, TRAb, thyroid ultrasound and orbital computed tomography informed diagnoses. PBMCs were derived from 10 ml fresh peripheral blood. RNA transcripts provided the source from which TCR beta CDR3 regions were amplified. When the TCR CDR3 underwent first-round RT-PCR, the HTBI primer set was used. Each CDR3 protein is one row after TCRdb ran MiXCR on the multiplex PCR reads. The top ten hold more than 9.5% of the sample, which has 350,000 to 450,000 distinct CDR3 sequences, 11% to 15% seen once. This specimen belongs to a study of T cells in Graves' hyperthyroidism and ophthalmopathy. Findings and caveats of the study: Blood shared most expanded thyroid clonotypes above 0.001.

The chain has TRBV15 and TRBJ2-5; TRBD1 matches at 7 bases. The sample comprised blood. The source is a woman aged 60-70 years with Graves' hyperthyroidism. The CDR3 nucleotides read TGTGCCACCAGCAGAGATCACAGGGGACCTTCAGGGACCCAGTACTTC. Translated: CATSRDHRGPSGTQYF.